The clone carrying this T cell receptor (beta chain) has at least ten counts. This entry is derived from a study of blood T cell repertoires in COVID-19. Clones were read by immunoSEQ multiplex PCR, and TCRdb kept only the in-frame ones, dropping some. The table includes 280,000 or so clones, roughly 85% detected once. V lost 4 bases and J lost 2; bases outside the gene matches: 6. CDR3 length: 16 residues. Germline CDR1 and CDR2: SGHKS and YYEKEE (reference sequence). This chain links TRBV5-5 with TRBJ1-3; 10 nucleotides match TRBD1. This receptor was identified in a man aged 30-40 years who had recovered from COVID-19. Specimen: PBMCs or T cells enriched from blood (not recorded which). The CDR3 loop reads CASSGGTGVAGNTIYF. CDR3 DNA: TGTGCCAGCAGCGGCGGGACAGGGGTCGCTGGAAACACCATATATTTT.